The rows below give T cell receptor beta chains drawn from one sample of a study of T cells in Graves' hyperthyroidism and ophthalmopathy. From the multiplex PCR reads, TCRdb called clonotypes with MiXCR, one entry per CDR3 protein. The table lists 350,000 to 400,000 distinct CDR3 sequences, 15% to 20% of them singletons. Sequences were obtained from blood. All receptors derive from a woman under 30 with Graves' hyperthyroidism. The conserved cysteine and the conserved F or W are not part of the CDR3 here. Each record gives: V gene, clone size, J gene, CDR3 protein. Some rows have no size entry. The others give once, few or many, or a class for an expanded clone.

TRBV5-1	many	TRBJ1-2	ASSLGADRSYGYT
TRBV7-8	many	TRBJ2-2	ASSLEQRNTGELF
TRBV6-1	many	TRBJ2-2	ASRKGQGGSGELF
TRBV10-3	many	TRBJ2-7	AISEGGPAYEQY
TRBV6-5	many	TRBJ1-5	ASSYVGALNNQPQH
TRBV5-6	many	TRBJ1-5	ASSEGSQPQH
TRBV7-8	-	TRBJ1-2	ASSLARSDRESGYT
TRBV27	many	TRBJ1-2	ASSRGSAGGYT
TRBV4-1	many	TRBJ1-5	ASSLPGGDQPQH
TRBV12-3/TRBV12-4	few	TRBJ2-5	ASRRSGGYLETQY
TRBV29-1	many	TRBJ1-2	SVEDPRVDYGYT
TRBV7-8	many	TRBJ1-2	ASSAPGGLPLSNYGYT
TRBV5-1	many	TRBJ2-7	ASSSTDGYYEQY
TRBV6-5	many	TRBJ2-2	ASSQEGRTGELF
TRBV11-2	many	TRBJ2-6	ASSFRAPGANVLT
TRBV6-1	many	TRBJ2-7	ASSLRDPYEQY
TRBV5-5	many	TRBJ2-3	ASSYTPGGADTQY
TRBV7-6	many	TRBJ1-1	ASSLAGTGNEAF
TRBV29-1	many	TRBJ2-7	SATPTGSSYEQY
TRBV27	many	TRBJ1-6	ASGLGYSPLH
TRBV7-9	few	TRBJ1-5	ASSRSLGGNQPQH
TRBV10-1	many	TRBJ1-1	ASSDSGRVPGGAF
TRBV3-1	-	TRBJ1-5	ASSLPTGPQH
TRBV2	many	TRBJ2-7	ASSAWGEQY
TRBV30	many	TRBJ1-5	AWSTGQGEEQPQH
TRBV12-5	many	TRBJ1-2	ASGLVIGGTDVDGYT
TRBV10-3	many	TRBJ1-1	AISESKGPMNTEAF
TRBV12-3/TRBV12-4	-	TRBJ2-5	AISYSRDNQETQY
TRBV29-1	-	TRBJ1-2	SVVYLDYGYT
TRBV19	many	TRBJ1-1	ASSTSGAQAF
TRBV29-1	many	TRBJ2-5	SVGLAGGRQTQY
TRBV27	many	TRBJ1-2	ASSSRDRGAWSYGYT
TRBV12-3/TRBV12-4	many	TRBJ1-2	ASSLETGVNYGYT
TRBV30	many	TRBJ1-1	AWSSRRNTEAF
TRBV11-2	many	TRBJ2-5	ASSLGPPETQY
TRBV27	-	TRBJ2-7	ASSAWAGVSEQY
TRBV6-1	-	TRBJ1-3	GTYSGNTIY
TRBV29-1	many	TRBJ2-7	SVAGDPSSYEQY
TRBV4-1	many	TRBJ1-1	ASSQKDDRVVKAF
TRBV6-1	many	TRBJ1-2	ASSEVRQGGYT
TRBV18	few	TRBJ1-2	ASSSGPTGEVGGYT
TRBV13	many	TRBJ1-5	ASSFHHSNQPQH